Following are 19 T cell receptor beta chains from one sample sequenced in a study of blood T cell repertoires in COVID-19. Libraries were prepared by immunoSEQ multiplex PCR; TCRdb keeps only in-frame clonotypes and omits some of them. Here the sample spans 85,000 to 100,000 clones, roughly 72% being singletons. Material for sequencing was peripheral blood. The receptors were sampled from a woman aged 55-75 years in a cohort sampled during active or convalescent COVID-19.

CDR3 sequence: CSVETAADGYTF. The CDR3 DNA sequence: TGCAGCGTTGAGACGGCGGCGGATGGCTACACCTTC. The chain combines TRBV29-1 with TRBJ1-2; no definite D call. This CDR3 spans 12 amino acids. CDR1 is SQVTM, CDR2 ANQGSEA, per germline. V was cut by 3 bases and J by 6 bases, with 11 bases left in between.

The V gene is TRBV19, the J gene TRBJ2-3; 11 bases are a match to TRBD2. J was trimmed by 6 bases and V by 5 bases; bases with no gene match: 7. The germline V gene encodes CDR1 LNHDA and CDR2 SQIVND (reference sequence). The CDR3 loop spans 15 amino acids. The CDR3 nucleotides are TGTGCCAGTAGTTTTAGACTAGCGGGGAAGGATACGCAGTATTTT. Translating it yields CASSFRLAGKDTQYF.

The J gene is TRBJ1-3, the V gene TRBV10-3, with a tentative D call TRBD1 (5 bases). CDR3 length: 15 residues. V was clipped by 6 bases and J by 0 bases, with 12 bases between them. CDR1 and CDR2 (germline): ENHRY, SYGVKD. This chain's CDR3 is CAIRRTSTSGNTIYF. The DNA of the CDR3 is TGTGCCATCAGGCGGACAAGCACCTCTGGAAACACCATATATTTT.

V gene TRBV5-4 combines with J gene TRBJ1-1; 11 positions agree with TRBD1. There are 15 residues in the CDR3. Germline assignment: CDR1 SGHNT and CDR2 YYREEE (reference sequence). After removal of 0 bases from V and 4 bases from J, the junction contained 2 bases not matched to a gene. CDR3 residues: CASSLAGTGGTEAFF. The CDR3 coding sequence is TGTGCCAGCAGCTTGGCCGGGACAGGGGGCACTGAAGCTTTCTTT.

This rearrangement joins TRBV6-5 to TRBJ2-7; 7 bases are shared with TRBD1. V shed 5 bases, J shed 0 bases, and the junction held 7 bases outside the gene matches. The CDR3 runs to 15 residues. Germline V gene sequence: CDR1 MNHEY, CDR2 SVGAGI. The CDR3 protein is CASSPSWDSSYEQYF. DNA for the CDR3: TGTGCCAGCAGTCCATCATGGGACAGCTCCTACGAGCAGTACTTC.

The rearrangement links TRBV10-3 to TRBJ2-5; 9 positions agree with TRBD1. Germline lookup yields CDR1 ENHRY and CDR2 SYGVKD. V lost 5 bases to trimming and J lost 4 bases; unmatched junction nucleotides: 8. This CDR3 spans 15 amino acids. The CDR3 spells CAISPGTGRSETQYF. CDR3 DNA sequence: TGTGCCATCAGTCCCGGGACAGGGAGATCAGAGACCCAGTACTTC.

The chain uses TRBV10-3 and TRBJ1-1, with 8 nucleotides matching TRBD1. V dropped 3 bases and J dropped 0; count of bases not matched to a gene: 3. CDR1 ENHRY and CDR2 SYGVKD come from the germline V gene. The CDR3 totals 15 residues. The CDR3 nucleotides read TGTGCCATCAGTGATGGACAGGGAGTGAACACTGAAGCTTTCTTT. It yields the protein CAISDGQGVNTEAFF.

The CDR3: CASSLGLGQPQHF. CDR3 in DNA: TGTGCCAGCAGTTTAGGCCTCGGTCAGCCCCAGCATTTT. The chain is built from TRBV12-3 or TRBV12-4 and TRBJ1-5; no firm D call. This CDR3 region has 13 residues. Trimming shortened V by 1 base and J by 6 bases, and 7 bases separated the two germline ends.

The chain employs TRBV12-3 or TRBV12-4 and TRBJ2-7; 8 nucleotides align to TRBD1. The CDR3 is 12 amino acids. Germline trimming cut 6 bases from V and 5 bases from J; bases unmatched to any gene: 3. This CDR3 reads CASRPRGHEQYF. The CDR3 nucleotides are TGTGCCAGCAGGCCCAGGGGGCACGAGCAGTACTTC.

This clone was seen more than once but under ten times. The rearrangement uses TRBV5-6 and TRBJ1-1, with TRBD1 as a possible D gene (5 bases). Trimming took off 5 bases at V and 1 base at J, with 9 bases between the two ends. The CDR3 totals 13 residues. Germline V gives CDR1 SGHDT, CDR2 YYEEEE. The CDR3 reads CASSPDKNTEAFF. CDR3 in DNA: TGTGCCAGCAGTCCGGACAAGAACACTGAAGCTTTCTTT.

The V call is TRBV7-8, the J call TRBJ1-6; D is unclear. Looked up from germline, CDR1 is SGHVS and CDR2 is FQNEAQ. The CDR3 consists of 15 residues. The V gene lost 6 bases and the J gene lost 10 bases, with 19 bases spanning the gap. Written as DNA, the CDR3 is TGTGCCAGCAGACTAGAATCGGGATTGGGATCACCCCTCCACTTT. Translating it yields CASRLESGLGSPLHF.

This chain connects TRBV6-2 or TRBV6-3 to TRBJ1-5; D not certain. From germline, CDR1 is MNHEY and CDR2 SVGEGT. Trimming stripped 0 bases from V and 6 bases from J, with 15 bases between. The CDR3 is 16 residues long. In DNA form, the CDR3 reads TGTGCCAGCAGTTACTCGCGGAGGGATTTCTTTCAGCCCCAGCATTTT. Translating gives CASSYSRRDFFQPQHF.

A single count supports this clone. V is TRBV7-9 and J is TRBJ1-2, with D hard to call. The CDR3 contains 14 residues. Trimming removed 1 base from V and 4 bases from J, with 10 bases in between. CDR1 is SEHNR and CDR2 is FQNEAQ in the germline V gene (reference sequence). The CDR3 coding sequence is TGTGCCAGCAGCTTAGAGCGGAGTAGCTATGGCTACACCTTC. Its protein is CASSLERSSYGYTF.

Here the CDR3 DNA reads TGTGCCTGGAGTGTAACCAGGTACACTGAAGCTTTCTTT. It translates to CAWSVTRYTEAFF. This sequence joins TRBV30 and TRBJ1-1; no firm D call. The CDR3 runs 13 residues. V was trimmed by 0 bases and J by 3 bases, leaving 8 bases between them. Germline CDR1 reads GTSNPN; CDR2 reads SVGIG (reference sequence).

CDR3: CAISDHEIPGSNEQFF. As DNA, the CDR3 is TGTGCCATCAGTGACCACGAGATCCCGGGGTCCAATGAGCAGTTCTTC. The V call is TRBV10-3, the J call TRBJ2-1, with D tentatively TRBD2 (5 bases). Trimming cost V 3 bases and J 6 bases, with 18 bases left between them. Germline V gene data show CDR1 as ENHRY and CDR2 as SYGVKD. The CDR3 consists of 16 residues.

The chain has TRBV19 and TRBJ1-2, with D tentatively TRBD1 (5 bases). CDR1 and CDR2 from the germline V gene are LNHDA and SQIVND (reference sequence). V was pared by 5 bases and J by 4 bases, with 14 bases between. This CDR3 has 14 amino acids. CDR3 sequence: CASSSTGVFYGYTF. CDR3 DNA sequence: TGTGCCAGTAGTTCCACGGGGGTTTTCTATGGCTACACCTTC.

J is TRBJ2-1 and V is TRBV7-3, with 10 bases identical to TRBD2. This CDR3 comprises 16 residues. Germline V gene data show CDR1 as SGHTA and CDR2 as FQGTGA. J was trimmed by 2 bases and V by 4 bases; bases with no gene match: 5. In DNA, the CDR3 is TGTGCCAGCAGCTCCGCCAGCGGGGGGGCCTACAATGAGCAGTTCTTC. Amino acids: CASSSASGGAYNEQFF.

The rearrangement uses TRBV19 and TRBJ1-4; 9 nucleotides agree with TRBD1. This CDR3 is 14 amino acids long. The V segment lost 7 bases and the J segment 8 bases; nucleotides outside the gene matches: 8. The germline V gene encodes CDR1 LNHDA and CDR2 SQIVND (reference sequence). The CDR3 coding sequence is TGTGCCAGTAACCAAGGACAGGGGATAGAAAAACTGTTTTTT. Its translation is CASNQGQGIEKLFF.

This clone was found once. The rearrangement uses TRBV5-6 and TRBJ2-3, with no clear D. Germline CDR1 SGHDT, CDR2 YYEEEE. The CDR3 spans 14 residues. V lost 2 bases and J 2 bases, leaving 9 bases between the germline ends. The CDR3 DNA reads as TGTGCCAGCAGCTTCACGACACACACAGATACGCAGTATTTT. Translation gives CASSFTTHTDTQYF. Combining the CDR3 with reference TRBV5-6 and TRBJ2-3 gives the whole variable domain DAGVTQSPTHLIKTRGQQVTLRCSPKSGHDTVSWYQQALGQGPQFIFQYYEEEERQRGNFPDRFSGHQFPNYSSELNVNALLLGDSALYLCASSFTTHTDTQYFGPGTRLTVL.